The TCR beta chain described here comes from a study of T-cell memory formation after mild COVID-19. This clonotype was picked up a small number of times. Germline CDR1 and CDR2: MNHEY and SVGAGI. V was trimmed by 5 bases and J by 2 bases, leaving 9 bases between them. The CDR3 is made up of 13 amino acids. TCRdb reprocessed the 5' RACE reads via MiXCR and lists one record per CDR3 protein. The table shows roughly 200,000 distinct CDR3 sequences, with over 20% occurring only once. Sequenced input: PBMCs or a T cell subset sorted from them (not recorded which). The clonotype was recovered from an adult woman who had mild COVID-19 (a few samples of this study predate the infection). Cell type and time point are not known. The V and J genes are TRBV6-5 and TRBJ1-1, with D unresolved. CDR3 sequence (DNA): TGTGCCAGCAGTAAAACAGCAAACACTGAAGCTTTCTTT. Translated: CASSKTANTEAFF.